This entry features one T cell receptor beta chain sequence. This specimen belongs to a study of T cells in Graves' hyperthyroidism and ophthalmopathy. Amplified TCR beta CDR3 regions derived from RNA transcripts. First-round RT-PCR targeting the TCR CDR3 was performed with the HTBI primer set. TCRdb ran MiXCR on the multiplex PCR reads and lists one entry per CDR3 protein. The sample lists approximately 600,000 distinct CDR3 sequences, 14% occurring once. The CDR3 loop spans 13 amino acids. From germline, CDR1 is DFQATT and CDR2 SNEGSKA (reference sequence). Trimming took off 8 bases at V and 7 bases at J, with 18 bases between the two ends. Among the patients, aged 18 to 65, hyperthyroidism was newly diagnosed and had lasted under 2 months. Not enrolled were patients with uncontrolled infection, other autoimmune disease, pregnancy or lactation. 10 ml fresh peripheral blood yielded the PBMCs.

Sample: blood. V is TRBV20-1 and J is TRBJ1-5; no reliable D call. The sequence derives from a woman between 25 and 40 years old with Graves' hyperthyroidism that later progressed to Graves' ophthalmopathy. The CDR3 is CSYLLEGGQPQHF. Written as DNA, the CDR3 is TGCAGTTACCTACTGGAGGGCGGCCAGCCCCAGCATTTT.